The 21 T cell receptor beta chains listed next were all sequenced from one sample in a study of blood T cell repertoires in COVID-19 (dated by TCRdb to between 2020 and 2021). The library relied on the immunoSEQ multiplex PCR assay. TCRdb took over this immuneACCESS table, retaining in-frame rearrangements with V and J assigned. Such tables are incomplete; in checked studies, under half of the missing clones stem from an unresolved V gene, and the remainder is unexplained. The sample table shows about 240,000 clones, and more than 85% are seen once. Approximately 10% of the sample comes from the top ten. The sample taken for sequencing was peripheral blood. The receptors here all came from a woman in her 50s with COVID-19, enrolled during active disease.

The CDR3 sequence is CASQRGGGNTQYF. The CDR3 DNA reads TGTGCCTCCCAGCGGGGGGGAGGTAATACGCAGTATTTT. J is TRBJ2-3 and V is TRBV30, with 10 bases that match TRBD2. With 7 bases clipped from V and 7 bases from J, the junction kept 8 bases outside the gene matches. Per germline, CDR1 GTSNPN and CDR2 SVGIG (reference sequence). The CDR3 extends over 13 amino acids.

The rearrangement uses TRBV29-1 and TRBJ1-3, with D possibly matching TRBD1 (6 bases). Germline V gene data show CDR1 as SQVTM and CDR2 as ANQGSEA. With 2 bases removed from V and 4 bases from J, the gap between germline ends came to 9 bases. The CDR3 length is 13 residues. CDR3 amino acids: CSVESGAGNTIYF. Here the CDR3 DNA reads TGCAGCGTTGAATCAGGGGCGGGAAACACCATATATTTT.

The J gene is TRBJ2-7, the V gene TRBV18; D may be TRBD1 (6 bases). This CDR3 region has 14 residues. V was shortened by 2 bases and J by 4 bases, with 12 bases between the two germline ends. Germline assignment: CDR1 KGHSH and CDR2 LQKENI. The CDR3 sequence is CASSPTGKGYEQYV. CDR3 in DNA: TGTGCCAGCTCACCAACAGGGAAGGGGTACGAGCAGTACGTC.

The chain combines TRBV5-1 with TRBJ2-3; possible D gene TRBD1, 6 bases. Between the trimmed V and J ends, which lost 0 bases and 4 bases, there was a span of 15 bases. This CDR3 is 16 amino acids long. Germline V gene sequence: CDR1 SGHRS, CDR2 YFSETQ. The DNA of the CDR3 is TGCGCCAGCAGCTTGGACAGAGGGGGTCCCGCAGATACGCAGTATTTT. Its protein is CASSLDRGGPADTQYF.

The V call is TRBV11-2, the J call TRBJ1-2; D might be TRBD1 (5 bases). The V gene's germline CDR1 is SGHAT and CDR2 FQNNGV. V was pared by 4 bases and J by 4 bases, with 13 bases between. The CDR3 covers 14 residues. CDR3 sequence reads: CASSSVPGSYGYTF. The CDR3 coding sequence is TGTGCCAGCAGCTCCGTACCAGGGTCCTATGGCTACACCTTC.

This clone appeared once. The chain couples TRBV24-1 to TRBJ1-3; TRBD1 aligns across 8 bases. The CDR3 consists of 13 residues. J gave up 7 bases and V 9 bases, and 7 bases lay outside the gene matches. The germline V gene has CDR1 KGHDR and CDR2 SFDVKD. The CDR3 loop reads CATQRTGQNTIYF. CDR3 sequence (DNA): TGTGCCACCCAACGGACAGGGCAGAACACCATATATTTT.

The chain employs TRBV6-5 and TRBJ2-3; 9 bases line up with TRBD2. V gave up 6 bases and J gave up 7 bases; unmatched junction bases: 5. There are 13 residues in the CDR3. The V gene's germline CDR1 is MNHEY and CDR2 SVGAGI. CDR3 sequence (DNA): TGTGCCAGCAGCGGCGGGGGGGCAAATACGCAGTATTTT. This gives the protein CASSGGGANTQYF.

V gene TRBV24-1 combines with J gene TRBJ1-2; the D gene is possibly TRBD1 (5 bases). Trimming removed 3 bases from V and 2 bases from J, with 15 bases in between. This CDR3 has 16 amino acids. The germline V gene encodes CDR1 KGHDR and CDR2 SFDVKD. The CDR3, as DNA: TGTGCCACCAGTGATCCTGCGGGGACGGGGAACTATGGCTACACCTTC. This translates into CATSDPAGTGNYGYTF.

The J gene is TRBJ2-2, the V gene TRBV3-1 (or the pseudogene TRBV3-2); 10 bases are shared with TRBD1. Unmatched junction bases numbered 4, after V lost 4 bases and J lost 5 bases. This CDR3 contains 15 residues. Germline V CDR1 and CDR2: LGHDT, YNNKEL (reference sequence). The CDR3 DNA follows: TGTGCCAGCAGCCTGGACAGGGGGGGTACCGGGGAGCTGTTTTTT. Amino acids: CASSLDRGGTGELFF.

The chain has TRBV5-8 and TRBJ2-3, with TRBD1 matching 8 bases. CDR1 is SGHTS and CDR2 is YDEGEE in the germline V gene. This CDR3 has 14 residues. The junction had 3 bases not matched to a gene; V was cut back by 4 bases and J by 2 bases. CDR3 coding DNA: TGTGCCAGCAGCAGGACAGGGACCACAGATACGCAGTATTTT. Translation: CASSRTGTTDTQYF.

The CDR3 sequence is CAWSVVGLRTEAFF. In DNA form, the CDR3 reads TGTGCCTGGAGTGTTGTGGGACTCAGGACTGAAGCTTTCTTT. V usage is TRBV30 and J usage is TRBJ1-1; possible D gene TRBD1, 5 bases. Germline CDR1 reads GTSNPN; CDR2 reads SVGIG (reference sequence). CDR3 length: 14 amino acids. V lost 0 bases and J 5 bases, leaving 13 bases between the germline ends.

The rearrangement joins TRBV9 to TRBJ2-2; D might be TRBD1 (6 bases). The length of the CDR3 is 16 residues. The germline CDR1 and CDR2 sequences are SGDLS and YYNGEE. Trimming cost V 5 bases and J 2 bases, with 16 bases left between them. For the CDR3, the DNA is TGTGCCAGCAGAGCCCCCGGACAGTCAAACACCGGGGAGCTGTTTTTT. The encoded protein is CASRAPGQSNTGELFF.

The chain has TRBV10-3 and TRBJ2-6; D gene uncertain. Germline loops: CDR1 ENHRY, CDR2 SYGVKD. The CDR3 runs 15 residues. With 4 bases removed from V and 0 bases from J, the gap between germline ends came to 7 bases. The CDR3 DNA sequence: TGTGCCATCAGTGGGTCTTACTCTGGGGCCAACGTCCTGACTTTC. This gives the protein CAISGSYSGANVLTF.

The gene calls are TRBV10-3 and TRBJ2-3; 8 nucleotides agree with TRBD2. The ends lost 0 bases at V and 5 bases at J; junction bases unmatched: 4. The CDR3 extends over 15 amino acids. Germline V gene lookup returns CDR1 ENHRY and CDR2 SYGVKD. CDR3 nucleotide sequence: TGTGCCATCAGTGAGTCCGGGGGGGCTGGAGATACGCAGTATTTT. Amino acids: CAISESGGAGDTQYF.

CDR3 sequence reads: CATSDHRGTGLTGGPGNEQFF. CDR3 nucleotides: TGTGCCACCAGTGATCATCGAGGGACAGGGCTGACGGGGGGGCCGGGAAATGAGCAGTTCTTC. The chain combines TRBV24-1 with TRBJ2-1; tentatively, D is TRBD1 (9 bases). This CDR3 spans 21 amino acids. The germline CDR1 and CDR2 sequences are KGHDR and SFDVKD. Trimming left V 3 bases short and J 7 bases short, with 33 bases between.

This chain links TRBV7-9 with TRBJ1-1; D not resolved. The CDR3 runs 15 residues. In germline, CDR1 is SEHNR, CDR2 FQNEAQ (reference sequence). Trimming left V 5 bases short and J 0 bases short, with 13 bases between. CDR3 amino acids: CASSPVWPMNTEAFF. The CDR3, as DNA: TGTGCCAGCAGCCCCGTTTGGCCGATGAACACTGAAGCTTTCTTT. The whole variable domain, filled in from reference TRBV7-9 and TRBJ1-1, reads DTGVSQNPRHKITKRGQNVTFRCDPISEHNRLYWYRQTLGQGPEFLTYFQNEAQLEKSRLLSDRFSAERPKGSFSTLEIQRTEQGDSAMYLCASSPVWPMNTEAFFGQGTRLTVV.

This chain joins TRBV27 and TRBJ1-2, with D unclear. There are 15 residues in the CDR3. Germline CDR1 is MNHEY and CDR2 is SMNVEV (reference sequence). The V and J ends lost 2 bases and 4 bases respectively, with 14 bases between them. The chain's CDR3 is CASSLNPGSFYGYTF. The DNA of the CDR3 is TGTGCCAGCAGTTTAAATCCGGGTTCCTTCTATGGCTACACCTTC.

The table lists this clone with a few counts. The V gene is TRBV3-1 (or the pseudogene TRBV3-2), the J gene TRBJ2-1; possibly TRBD2 for D (5 bases). The ends were cut back, 3 bases at V and 7 bases at J, with 19 bases in the middle. This CDR3 is 16 amino acids long. Germline values: CDR1 LGHDT, CDR2 YNNKEL (reference sequence). CDR3 DNA sequence: TGTGCCAGCAGCCAGTTGTCGGGGTTCCCACGTAATGAGCAGTTCTTC. The encoded protein is CASSQLSGFPRNEQFF.

The rearrangement joins TRBV19 to TRBJ1-1; D gene uncertain. The V gene lost 6 bases and the J gene lost 1 base, with 9 bases spanning the gap. CDR3 length: 13 amino acids. CDR1 is LNHDA and CDR2 is SQIVND in the germline V gene (reference sequence). This CDR3 is CASSLSGNTEAFF. The CDR3 region has the DNA TGTGCCAGTAGCCTGTCGGGGAACACTGAAGCTTTCTTT.

The V and J genes are TRBV2 and TRBJ2-3; possible D gene TRBD2, 6 bases. Trimming took 3 bases from V and 6 from J, leaving 13 bases between them. CDR3 size: 14 residues. In germline, CDR1 is SNHLY, CDR2 FYNNEI. CDR3 loop: CASSDGGLGDTQYF. Written as DNA, the CDR3 is TGTGCCAGCAGTGATGGAGGGCTGGGTGATACGCAGTATTTT.

The J gene is TRBJ1-1, the V gene TRBV19; a weak D match, TRBD1 (5 bases). V was cut by 7 bases and J by 4 bases, with 19 bases left in between. CDR3 length: 15 amino acids. Germline values: CDR1 LNHDA, CDR2 SQIVND (reference sequence). The CDR3 sequence is CASTQRRGIGTEAFF. CDR3 nucleotide sequence: TGTGCCAGTACCCAGCGGCGGGGGATTGGCACTGAAGCTTTCTTT. Complete variable domain (other parts from reference TRBV19 and TRBJ1-1): DGGITQSPKYLFRKEGQNVTLSCEQNLNHDAMYWYRQDPGQGLRLIYYSQIVNDFQKGDIAEGYSVSREKKESFPLTVTSAQKNPTAFYLCASTQRRGIGTEAFFGQGTRLTVV.